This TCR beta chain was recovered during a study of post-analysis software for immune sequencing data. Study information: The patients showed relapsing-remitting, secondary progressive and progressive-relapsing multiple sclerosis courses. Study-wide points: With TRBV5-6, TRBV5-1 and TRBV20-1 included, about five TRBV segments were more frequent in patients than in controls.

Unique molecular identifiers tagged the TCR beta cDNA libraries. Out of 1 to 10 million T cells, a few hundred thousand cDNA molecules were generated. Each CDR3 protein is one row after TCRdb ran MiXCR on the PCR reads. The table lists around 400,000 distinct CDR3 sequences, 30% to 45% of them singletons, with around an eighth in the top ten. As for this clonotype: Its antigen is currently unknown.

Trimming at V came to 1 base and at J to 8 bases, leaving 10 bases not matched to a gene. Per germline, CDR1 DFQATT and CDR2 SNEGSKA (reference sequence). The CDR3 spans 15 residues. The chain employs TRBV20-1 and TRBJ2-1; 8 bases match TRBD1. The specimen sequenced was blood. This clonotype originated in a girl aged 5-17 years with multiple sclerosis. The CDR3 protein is CSARAGRGLWYEQFF. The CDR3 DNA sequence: TGCAGTGCTAGAGCGGGCAGGGGGCTGTGGTATGAGCAGTTCTTC.